Shown below are 15 T cell receptor beta chains from a single sample sequenced in a study of blood T cell repertoires in COVID-19. Measured with immunoSEQ multiplex PCR; TCRdb has only the in-frame clones, and not every one. The table lists 84,000 or so clones, 75% to 85% of them singletons, with 15% to 20% in the top ten. The sequenced material came from peripheral blood. The receptors stem from a woman older than 75 with acute or convalescent COVID-19.

The chain is built from TRBV5-1 and TRBJ2-3; D not certain. Trimming removed 1 base at V and 1 base at J, with 10 bases between. The CDR3 has 15 residues. CDR1 and CDR2 from the germline V gene are SGHRS and YFSETQ. In DNA, the CDR3 is TGCGCCAGCAGCTTGCAGTCAGAGGGCACAGATACGCAGTATTTT. Translated: CASSLQSEGTDTQYF. Variable domain in full (rest from reference TRBV5-1 and TRBJ2-3): KAGVTQTPRYLIKTRGQQVTLSCSPISGHRSVSWYQQTPGQGLQFLFEYFSETQRNKGNFPGRFSGRQFSNSRSEMNVSTLELGDSALYLCASSLQSEGTDTQYFGPGTRLTVL.

This clone was counted a few times. V and J are TRBV18 and TRBJ2-7; D possibly corresponds to TRBD1 (6 bases). Per the germline V gene, CDR1 is KGHSH and CDR2 is LQKENI. The CDR3 has 15 amino acids. With 3 bases removed from V and 0 bases from J, the gap between germline ends came to 12 bases. The CDR3 region has the DNA TGTGCCAGCTCACCCCTCGACAGGCCCTCCTACGAGCAGTACTTC. This sequence encodes CASSPLDRPSYEQYF. The full variable domain, completed using reference TRBV18 and TRBJ2-7, is NAGVMQNPRHLVRRRGQEARLRCSPMKGHSHVYWYRQLPEEGLKFMVYLQKENIIDESGMPKERFSAEFPKEGPSILRIQQVVRGDSAAYFCASSPLDRPSYEQYFGPGTRLTVT.

The chain couples TRBV5-4 to TRBJ2-3; TRBD2 matches 10 bases. The CDR3 extends over 15 amino acids. Trimming removed 9 bases from V and 2 bases from J; junction bases left unmatched: 9. Germline V gene lookup returns CDR1 SGHNT and CDR2 YYREEE (reference sequence). CDR3 region: CATRTSGAYTDTQYF. For the CDR3, the DNA is TGTGCCACCAGGACTAGCGGAGCTTACACAGATACGCAGTATTTT.

This chain connects TRBV4-2 to TRBJ2-1; 9 bases match TRBD2. V gave up 3 bases and J gave up 3 bases; unmatched junction bases: 6. Germline V gene lookup returns CDR1 LGHNA and CDR2 YNFKEQ. The length of the CDR3 is 16 residues. DNA for the CDR3: TGTGCCAGCAGCCAGGATCTAGCGGGAAACTACAATGAGCAGTTCTTC. This translates into CASSQDLAGNYNEQFF.

In nucleotides, the CDR3 is TGTGCCAGCAGTTACCCTAACACAGATACGCAGTATTTT. It codes for CASSYPNTDTQYF. The chain uses TRBV6-2 or TRBV6-3 and TRBJ2-3; D gene ambiguous. Germline values: CDR1 MNHEY, CDR2 SVGEGT. The CDR3 is 13 amino acids. V was pared by 2 bases and J by 2 bases, with 5 bases between.

In this sample, this clone turned up a few times. A junction boundary mismatches the germline segment, possibly from a read error. The chain couples TRBV7-9 to TRBJ2-1, with 10 bases that match TRBD2. CDR1 SEHNR and CDR2 FQNEAQ come from the germline V gene (reference sequence). The CDR3 runs to 16 residues. The CDR3, as DNA: TGTGCCAGCAGTTTAGCGGGAGGACTATCCTACAATGAGCAGTTCTTC. Amino acids: CASSLAGGLSYNEQFF. The full variable domain, in which reference TRBV7-9 and TRBJ2-1 provide the parts outside the CDR3, is DTGVSQNPRHKITKRGQNVTFRCDPISEHNRLYWYRQTLGQGPEFLTYFQNEAQLEKSRLLSDRFSAERPKGSFSTLEIQRTEQGDSAMYLCASSLAGGLSYNEQFFGPGTRLTVL.

This clone was counted once. The chain uses TRBV19 and TRBJ1-3; D is possibly TRBD1 (6 bases). The CDR3 has 15 amino acids. Trimming stripped 8 bases from V and 0 bases from J, with 14 bases between. Germline V gene sequence: CDR1 LNHDA, CDR2 SQIVND (reference sequence). The CDR3 DNA reads TGTGCCAGTCTCGGACAGCCTTTCTCTGGAAACACCATATATTTT. Its translation: CASLGQPFSGNTIYF.

V usage is TRBV6-5 and J usage is TRBJ2-7; D not resolved. The CDR3 extends over 12 amino acids. Germline V CDR1 and CDR2: MNHEY, SVGAGI. V was cut by 0 bases and J by 9 bases, with 9 bases left in between. CDR3 coding DNA: TGTGCCAGCAGTTACTCTGTATCGGGGCAGTACTTC. Translated: CASSYSVSGQYF.

This chain uses TRBV3-1 (or the pseudogene TRBV3-2) with TRBJ2-7; 10 nucleotides line up with TRBD2. Trimming at V came to 4 bases and at J to 1 base, leaving 4 bases not matched to a gene. The CDR3 consists of 15 residues. CDR1 is LGHDT and CDR2 is YNNKEL in the germline V gene (reference sequence). The CDR3 DNA reads TGTGCCAGCAGCCCAGCGGGAGGGAGATCCTACGAGCAGTACTTC. Amino acid sequence: CASSPAGGRSYEQYF.

This clone was picked up many times. The gene calls are TRBV24-1 and TRBJ1-2; unclear D gene. The V gene's germline CDR1 is KGHDR and CDR2 SFDVKD. The CDR3 spans 17 residues. With 5 bases removed from V and 1 base from J, the gap between germline ends came to 19 bases. The CDR3 loop reads CATSASGPATVNYGYTF. CDR3 bases: TGTGCCACCAGTGCCTCGGGTCCGGCCACTGTTAACTATGGCTACACCTTC.

The gene calls are TRBV19 and TRBJ1-4; D unresolved. The CDR3 is made up of 14 amino acids. V lost 2 bases to trimming and J lost 6 bases, with 10 bases between them. Germline CDR1 LNHDA, CDR2 SQIVND (reference sequence). CDR3 region: CASSITRLDEKLFF. CDR3 bases: TGTGCCAGTAGTATAACCCGGTTGGATGAAAAACTGTTTTTT.

This clone was seen a few times. This rearrangement joins TRBV25-1 to TRBJ1-1; no clear D. This CDR3 region has 11 residues. CDR1 is MGHDK and CDR2 is SYGVNS in the germline V gene. V was trimmed by 6 bases and J by 5 bases, leaving 7 bases between them. CDR3 bases: TGTGCCAGCAGGCGGGAAACTGAAGCTTTCTTT. Encoded protein: CASRRETEAFF. Based on the CDR3 plus reference TRBV25-1 and TRBJ1-1, the full variable domain is EADIYQTPRYLVIGTGKKITLECSQTMGHDKMYWYQQDPGMELHLIHYSYGVNSTEKGDLSSESTVSRIRTEHFPLTLESARPSHTSQYLCASRRETEAFFGQGTRLTVV.

This rearrangement joins TRBV10-3 to TRBJ1-4; a weak D match, TRBD1 (6 bases). Germline V gene sequence: CDR1 ENHRY, CDR2 SYGVKD. The CDR3 spans 15 residues. Trimming stripped 2 bases from V and 7 bases from J, with 14 bases between. CDR3 DNA sequence: TGTGCCATCAGTGAGAACGACAGGCTGGGTGAAAAACTGTTTTTT. Translating it yields CAISENDRLGEKLFF.

This clone showed up just once. J is TRBJ2-5 and V is TRBV2; 13 nucleotides align to TRBD2. J gave up 4 bases and V 10 bases, and 6 bases lay outside the gene matches. Germline CDR1 reads SNHLY; CDR2 reads FYNNEI. This CDR3 is 14 amino acids long. The CDR3 is CAILGLAGVETQYF. The CDR3 DNA reads TGTGCCATCCTAGGACTAGCGGGGGTAGAGACCCAGTACTTC.

The gene calls are TRBV12-3 or TRBV12-4 and TRBJ2-1; TRBD1 matches at 10 bases. V trimming: 11 bases; J trimming: 8 bases; junction bases outside the gene matches: 6. The CDR3 loop spans 12 amino acids. CDR3 sequence (DNA): TGTGCCTCCGGACAGGGGGTTGATGAGCAGTTCTTC. Translated: CASGQGVDEQFF.